What follows is one T cell receptor beta chain and its context. The sample belongs to a study of OX40 agonist ivuxolimab in advanced cancers. Study as a whole: Every 2 weeks, ivuxolimab was infused into the patients intravenously at between 0.01 and 10 mg/kg. Among those enrolled, mean age was approximately 60 years (range about 23 to 79) and 75% to 85% were male. Partial responses occurred in three patients (one hepatocellular carcinoma, two cutaneous melanoma).

Patients were ruled out by autoimmune disease history or systemic immunosuppression. Here immunoSEQ multiplex PCR was the method, and the copy in TCRdb shows in-frame clones only, minus some. The table has approximately 37,000 clones, about 70% seen once. The V and J ends lost 4 bases and 0 bases, in that order; junction bases with no gene match: 0. Germline V CDR1 and CDR2: ENHRY, SYGVKD. This CDR3 comprises 14 residues. The clonotype originates from an adult with an advanced solid tumor such as melanoma, head and neck, liver or kidney cancer. Sequences were derived from CD4+ or CD8+ T cells sorted from blood, sampled in a trial of the OX40 agonist ivuxolimab. J is TRBJ2-1 and V is TRBV10-3; 7 nucleotides align to TRBD2. This CDR3 is CAISGGSSYNEQFF. The CDR3 bases are TGTGCCATCAGTGGCGGGAGCTCCTACAATGAGCAGTTCTTC.